Listed here are 12 T cell receptor beta chains from one sample, sequenced in a study of T cells in Graves' hyperthyroidism and ophthalmopathy. The source material, RNA transcripts, was used to amplify TCR beta CDR3 regions. First-round RT-PCR targeting the TCR CDR3 was performed with the HTBI primer set. TCRdb fed the multiplex PCR reads into MiXCR, producing one record per CDR3 protein. The sample contains approximately 400,000 distinct CDR3 sequences, more than 15% of which appear only once. Sequenced material: blood. These receptors were taken from a woman between 18 and 30 years old with Graves' hyperthyroidism.

This clonotype occurred many times. The rearrangement joins TRBV20-1 to TRBJ2-7; 7 bases agree with TRBD2. CDR1 DFQATT and CDR2 SNEGSKA come from the germline V gene (reference sequence). The V gene end was trimmed by 3 bases and the J gene end by 4 bases; junction bases not matched to a gene: 15. The CDR3 spans 16 residues. The CDR3 DNA sequence: TGCAGTGCTAGTCCCTCTTGGGGAATGGGGGGGTACGAGCAGTACTTC. Protein: CSASPSWGMGGYEQYF.

This clonotype was seen at least ten times. This chain links TRBV12-3 or TRBV12-4 with TRBJ1-1, with 10 bases aligning to TRBD1. Losses at the gene ends were 5 bases for V and 0 bases for J; bases not matched to a gene: 3. This CDR3 is 15 amino acids long. CDR3 in amino acids: CASSPGQGMNTEAFF. The CDR3 coding sequence is TGTGCCAGCAGTCCGGGACAGGGGATGAACACTGAAGCTTTCTTT.

The chain uses TRBV12-3 or TRBV12-4 and TRBJ1-3; D is ambiguous. The V end lost 3 bases, the J end lost 2 bases, and 11 bases lay between the germline ends. This CDR3 is 15 amino acids long. As DNA, the CDR3 is TGTGCCAGCAGTTTTCTTCCCGAAACTGGAAACACCATATATTTT. Protein: CASSFLPETGNTIYF.

Comments on this clonotype: One end of the junction varies from germline; a read error may be responsible. The chain uses TRBV7-6 and TRBJ2-1; D may be TRBD1 (5 bases). The germline gives CDR1 SGHVS, CDR2 FNYEAQ. The CDR3 is 14 amino acids. The CDR3 sequence is CASSLQGSYNKQFF. DNA of the CDR3: TGTGCCAGCAGCTTACAGGGCTCCTACAATAAGCAGTTCTTC.

The rearrangement links TRBV12-3 or TRBV12-4 to TRBJ1-6; TRBD1 matches 8 bases. V dropped 6 bases and J dropped 10; count of bases not matched to a gene: 8. This CDR3 is 14 amino acids long. DNA of the CDR3: TGTGCCAGCAGAGGACAGGGTCAACCCTCACCCCTCCACTTT. Its translation is CASRGQGQPSPLHF.

This clonotype showed up just a few times. The J gene is TRBJ2-7, the V gene TRBV29-1; D is unclear. The CDR3 extends over 12 amino acids. Looked up from germline, CDR1 is SQVTM and CDR2 is ANQGSEA. Trimming stripped 5 bases from V and 6 bases from J, with 14 bases between. The CDR3 sequence is CSVWSLTPEQYF. In DNA, the CDR3 is TGCAGCGTTTGGTCTTTAACCCCCGAGCAGTACTTC.

This clonotype was seen many times. The J gene is TRBJ2-7, the V gene TRBV20-1, with D perhaps TRBD1 or TRBD2 (5 bases each). V gave up 3 bases and J gave up 2 bases, with 23 bases separating them. The CDR3 spans 17 residues. Germline CDR1 reads DFQATT; CDR2 reads SNEGSKA (reference sequence). CDR3 in amino acids: CSARKVLGTKGTYEQYF. The CDR3 DNA reads as TGCAGTGCTAGGAAGGTCCTAGGGACCAAAGGAACCTACGAGCAGTACTTC.

There are many counts of this clonotype. The V and J genes are TRBV11-2 and TRBJ2-7; 9 bases align to TRBD2. The germline V gene has CDR1 SGHAT and CDR2 FQNNGV. The CDR3 totals 17 residues. V lost 5 bases to trimming and J lost 6 bases; unmatched junction nucleotides: 17. CDR3 loop: CASSQERGGGVPSEQYF. DNA of the CDR3: TGTGCCAGCAGCCAGGAAAGGGGCGGGGGGGTCCCGAGCGAGCAGTACTTC.

The chain has TRBV3-1 and TRBJ1-1, with D unresolved. Germline V gene data show CDR1 as LGHDT and CDR2 as YNNKEL (reference sequence). The CDR3 has 16 amino acids. The V end lost 3 bases, the J end lost 2 bases, and 16 bases lay between the germline ends. For the CDR3, the DNA is TGTGCCAGCAGCCACCTAGGGCACGGCATTAACACTGAAGCTTTCTTT. The encoded protein is CASSHLGHGINTEAFF. The full variable domain, rest sourced from reference TRBV3-1 and TRBJ1-1, is DTAVSQTPKYLVTQMGNDKSIKCEQNLGHDTMYWYKQDSKKFLKIMFSYNNKELIINETVPNRFSPKSPDKAHLNLHINSLELGDSAVYFCASSHLGHGINTEAFFGQGTRLTVV.

The genes are TRBV2 and TRBJ2-1; 8 nucleotides align to TRBD2. Unmatched junction bases numbered 6, after V lost 4 bases and J lost 7 bases. The CDR3 contains 14 residues. Germline lookup yields CDR1 SNHLY and CDR2 FYNNEI. The CDR3 sequence is CASSGGGGRNEQFF. The CDR3 bases are TGTGCCAGCAGTGGTGGCGGGGGGCGGAATGAGCAGTTCTTC.

This clonotype was recorded many times. The chain joins TRBV6-1 to TRBJ2-2; 7 positions agree with TRBD1. The CDR3 has 17 amino acids. J lost 1 base, V lost 6 bases, and 11 bases had no gene match. Germline-derived CDR1 and CDR2 are MNHNS and SASEGT. DNA of the CDR3: TGTGCCAGCAGCCTACCGGGACAGTGGATGAACACCGGGGAGCTGTTTTTT. It yields the protein CASSLPGQWMNTGELFF.

This clonotype was detected a few times. This sequence joins TRBV12-5 and TRBJ1-1; 8 bases are a match to TRBD1. The CDR3 covers 14 residues. With 1 base clipped from V and 9 bases from J, the junction kept 7 bases outside the gene matches. CDR1 is LGHNT, CDR2 FRNRAP, per germline. The CDR3 DNA sequence: TGTGCTAGTGGTTTGGGGGGGACAGGAGGGAAAGCTTTCTTT. This sequence encodes CASGLGGTGGKAFF.